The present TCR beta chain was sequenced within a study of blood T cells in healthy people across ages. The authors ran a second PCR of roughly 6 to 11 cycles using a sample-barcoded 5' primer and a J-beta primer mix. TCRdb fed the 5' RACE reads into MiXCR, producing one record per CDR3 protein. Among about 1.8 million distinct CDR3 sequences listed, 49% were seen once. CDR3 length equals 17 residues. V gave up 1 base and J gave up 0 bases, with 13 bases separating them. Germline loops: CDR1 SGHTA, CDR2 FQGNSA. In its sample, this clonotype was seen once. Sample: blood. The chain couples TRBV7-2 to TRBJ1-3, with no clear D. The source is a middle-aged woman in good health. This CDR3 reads CASSLGVVPFSGNTIYF. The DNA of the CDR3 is TGTGCCAGCAGCTTAGGGGTCGTCCCGTTCTCTGGAAACACCATATATTTT.